A single sample gave rise to the 8 T cell receptor beta chains below, sequenced in a study of shared clonotypes between healthy human individuals. The naive CD8 population came from CD45RO-negative cells selected for CCR7, without terminally differentiated effector memory CD45RA+ cells. The protocol was immunoSEQ multiplex PCR, while the TCRdb copy is restricted to in-frame clones and leaves out a portion. Seen here are around 700,000 clones, 92% observed once, and the top ten hold 24%. Sequencing input: naive CD8+ T cells sorted from blood. Receptors were obtained from a man aged 25-40 years in good health.

This clone came up a few times. The chain uses TRBV29-1 and TRBJ2-7; the match to TRBD1 covers 8 bases. V was pared by 7 bases and J by 3 bases, with 5 bases of the junction left unmatched. Germline V CDR1 and CDR2: SQVTM, ANQGSEA. The CDR3 is 12 residues long. CDR3 DNA sequence: TGCAGCGGGTTGGACAGGGTCTACGAGCAGTACTTC. This encodes CSGLDRVYEQYF.

The CDR3 DNA reads TGCAGCGTGAATGGGGATAGCAATCAGCCCCAGCATTTT. Encoded protein: CSVNGDSNQPQHF. The chain has TRBV29-1 and TRBJ1-5; D unresolved. V lost 6 bases and J lost 0, with 9 bases in between. This CDR3 has 13 amino acids. CDR1 is SQVTM and CDR2 is ANQGSEA in the germline V gene.

This clone was observed a single time. DNA of the CDR3: TGTGCCAGTAGTATTAGTAGGACACACGAGCAGTACTTC. Amino acids: CASSISRTHEQYF. The genes are TRBV19 and TRBJ2-7, with a weak D call TRBD1 (5 bases). This CDR3 has 13 amino acids. V was clipped by 3 bases and J by 5 bases, with 11 bases between them. Germline lookup yields CDR1 LNHDA and CDR2 SQIVND (reference sequence).

This clone was recorded only once. V gene TRBV5-1 combines with J gene TRBJ2-3; D gene unclear. There are 11 residues in the CDR3. V lost 7 bases and J 0 bases, leaving 3 bases between the germline ends. Germline V gene sequence: CDR1 SGHRS, CDR2 YFSETQ. CDR3 residues: CASSSTDTQYF. The DNA for the CDR3 is TGCGCCAGCTCGAGCACAGATACGCAGTATTTT.

The chain employs TRBV19 and TRBJ1-2; no definite D call. CDR1 LNHDA and CDR2 SQIVND come from the germline V gene (reference sequence). Trimming took off 0 bases at V and 5 bases at J, with 13 bases between the two ends. The CDR3 contains 15 residues. CDR3 in amino acids: CASSIDGPPSYGYTF. Written as DNA, the CDR3 is TGTGCCAGTAGTATAGACGGACCGCCATCGTATGGCTACACCTTC.

V is TRBV4-1 and J is TRBJ1-1; D ambiguous. The ends were cut back, 1 base at V and 11 bases at J, with 8 bases in the middle. The CDR3 contains 11 residues. CDR1 is MGHRA and CDR2 is YSYEKL in the germline V gene. DNA for the CDR3: TGCGCCAGCAGCCAAGGACCGTGGGCTTTCTTT. This codes for CASSQGPWAFF.

This chain joins TRBV30 and TRBJ2-3; 8 bases agree with TRBD2. This CDR3 has 16 amino acids. V was pared by 7 bases and J by 2 bases, with 14 bases of the junction left unmatched. CDR1 is GTSNPN and CDR2 is SVGIG in the germline V gene (reference sequence). CDR3 in amino acids: CAFGDGRAGVTDTQYF. The CDR3 nucleotides are TGTGCCTTCGGGGACGGGAGGGCCGGCGTCACAGATACGCAGTATTTT.

This rearrangement joins TRBV7-8 to TRBJ2-5; tentative D call: TRBD1 (6 bases). V was clipped by 1 base and J by 2 bases, with 8 bases between them. The CDR3 runs 14 residues. From germline, CDR1 is SGHVS and CDR2 FQNEAQ. DNA of the CDR3: TGTGCCAGCAGCTTAGGAGACAGGCAAGAGACCCAGTACTTC. This encodes CASSLGDRQETQYF.